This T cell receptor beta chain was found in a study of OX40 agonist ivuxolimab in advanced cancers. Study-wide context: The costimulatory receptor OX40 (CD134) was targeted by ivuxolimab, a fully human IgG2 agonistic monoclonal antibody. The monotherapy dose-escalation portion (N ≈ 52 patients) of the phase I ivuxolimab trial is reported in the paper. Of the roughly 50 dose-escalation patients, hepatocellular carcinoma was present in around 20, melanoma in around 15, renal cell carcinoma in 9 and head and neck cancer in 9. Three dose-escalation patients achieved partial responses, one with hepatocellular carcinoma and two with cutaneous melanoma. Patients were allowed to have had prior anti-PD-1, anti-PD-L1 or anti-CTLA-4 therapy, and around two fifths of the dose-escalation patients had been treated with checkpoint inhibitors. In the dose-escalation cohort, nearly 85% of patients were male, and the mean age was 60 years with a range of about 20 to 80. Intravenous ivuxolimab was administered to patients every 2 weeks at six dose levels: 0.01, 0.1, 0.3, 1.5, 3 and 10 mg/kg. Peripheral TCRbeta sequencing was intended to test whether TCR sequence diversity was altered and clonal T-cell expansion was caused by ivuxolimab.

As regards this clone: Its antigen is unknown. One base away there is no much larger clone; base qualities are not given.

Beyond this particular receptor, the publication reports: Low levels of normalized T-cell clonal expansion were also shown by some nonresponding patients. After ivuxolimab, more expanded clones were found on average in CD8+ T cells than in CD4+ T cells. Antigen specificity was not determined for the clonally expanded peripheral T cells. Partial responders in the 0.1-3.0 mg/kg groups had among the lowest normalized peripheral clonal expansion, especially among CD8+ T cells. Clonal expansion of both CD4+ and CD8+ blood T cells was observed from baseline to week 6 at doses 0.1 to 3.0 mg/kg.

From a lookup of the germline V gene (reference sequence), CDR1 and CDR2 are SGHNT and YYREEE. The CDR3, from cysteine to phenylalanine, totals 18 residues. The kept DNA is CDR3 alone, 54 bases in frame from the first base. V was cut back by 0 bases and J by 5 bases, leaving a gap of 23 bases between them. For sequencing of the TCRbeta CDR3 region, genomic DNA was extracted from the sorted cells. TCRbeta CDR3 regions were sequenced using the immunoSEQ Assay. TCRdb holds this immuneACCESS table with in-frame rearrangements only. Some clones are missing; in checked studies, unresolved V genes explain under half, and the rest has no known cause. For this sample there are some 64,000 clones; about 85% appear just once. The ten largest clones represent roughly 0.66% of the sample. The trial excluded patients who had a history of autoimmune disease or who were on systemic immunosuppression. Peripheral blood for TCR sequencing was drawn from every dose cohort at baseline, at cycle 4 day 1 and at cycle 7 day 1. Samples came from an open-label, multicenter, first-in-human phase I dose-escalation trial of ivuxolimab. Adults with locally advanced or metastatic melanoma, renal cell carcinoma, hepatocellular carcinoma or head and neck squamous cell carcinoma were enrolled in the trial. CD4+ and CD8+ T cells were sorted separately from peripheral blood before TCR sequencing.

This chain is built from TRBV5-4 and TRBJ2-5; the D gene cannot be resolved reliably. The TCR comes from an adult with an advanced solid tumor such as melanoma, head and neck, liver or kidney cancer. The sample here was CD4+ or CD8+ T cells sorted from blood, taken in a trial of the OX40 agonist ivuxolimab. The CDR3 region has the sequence CASSLGQFTRTSRETQYF. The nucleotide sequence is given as TGTGCCAGCAGCTTGGGCCAGTTCACCCGGACCTCGCGGGAGACCCAGTACTTC. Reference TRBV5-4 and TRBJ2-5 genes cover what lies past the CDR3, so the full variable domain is ETGVTQSPTHLIKTRGQQVTLRCSSQSGHNTVSWYQQALGQGPQFIFQYYREEENGRGNFPPRFSGLQFPNYSSELNVNALELDDSALYLCASSLGQFTRTSRETQYFGPGTRLLVL.